This T cell receptor beta chain was captured in a study of blood T cell repertoires in COVID-19. Study-wide context: Samples came from the United States, Italy and Spain, spanning acute and convalescent COVID-19. From T cells, B-cell-depleted T cells, or PBMCs came the material, which was cDNA or gDNA.

There are 15 residues in the CDR3. The V end lost 5 bases, the J end lost 2 bases, and 14 bases lay between the germline ends. Germline V lookup: CDR1 LNHDA, CDR2 SQIVND (reference sequence). Per the study methods: Cell counts per sample came from amplifying reference gene primers. TCRdb's copy holds only in-frame clones and misses some; the assay was immunoSEQ multiplex PCR. Clonal size and the V and J genes are those of that table, whereas D and trimming came from the DNA. The table records about 290,000 clones, around four fifths of them present only once. This chain joins TRBV19 and TRBJ2-3, with a tentative D call TRBD2 (6 bases). Material: peripheral blood. The clonotype was recovered from a woman between 45 and 60 years old with active or convalescent COVID-19. Written as DNA, the CDR3 is TGTGCCAGTAGTGCACTAGCCGCAATCACAGATACGCAGTATTTT. Its translation is CASSALAAITDTQYF.